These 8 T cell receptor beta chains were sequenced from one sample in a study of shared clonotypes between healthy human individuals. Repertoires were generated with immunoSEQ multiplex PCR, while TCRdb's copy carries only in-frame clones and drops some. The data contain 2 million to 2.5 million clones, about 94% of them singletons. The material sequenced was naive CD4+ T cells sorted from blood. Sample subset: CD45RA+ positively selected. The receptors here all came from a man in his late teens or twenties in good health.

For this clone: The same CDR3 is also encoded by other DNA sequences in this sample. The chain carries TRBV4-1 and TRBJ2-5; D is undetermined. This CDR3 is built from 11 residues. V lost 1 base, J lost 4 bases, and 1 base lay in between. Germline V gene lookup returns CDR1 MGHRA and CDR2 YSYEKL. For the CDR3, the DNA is TGCGCCAGCAGCCAAGCAGAGACCCAGTACTTC. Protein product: CASSQAETQYF.

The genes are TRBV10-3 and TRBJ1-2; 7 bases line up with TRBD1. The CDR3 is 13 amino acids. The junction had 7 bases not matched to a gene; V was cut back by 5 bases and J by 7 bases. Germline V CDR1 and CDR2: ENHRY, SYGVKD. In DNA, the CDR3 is TGTGCCATCAGTTCAACAGGGGCGGGTGGCTACACCTTC. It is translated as CAISSTGAGGYTF.

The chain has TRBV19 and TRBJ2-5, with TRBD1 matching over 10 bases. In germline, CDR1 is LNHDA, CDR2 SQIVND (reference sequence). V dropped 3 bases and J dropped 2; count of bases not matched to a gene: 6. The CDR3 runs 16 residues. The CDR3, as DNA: TGTGCCAGTAGTATCGGGACAGGGGACGCTCAAGAGACCCAGTACTTC. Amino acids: CASSIGTGDAQETQYF.

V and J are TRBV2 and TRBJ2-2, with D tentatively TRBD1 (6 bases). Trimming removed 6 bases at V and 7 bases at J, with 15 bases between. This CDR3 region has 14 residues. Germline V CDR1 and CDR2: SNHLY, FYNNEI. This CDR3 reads CASRTDGGGGELFF. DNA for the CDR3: TGTGCCAGCAGGACGGATGGGGGCGGCGGGGAGCTGTTTTTT.

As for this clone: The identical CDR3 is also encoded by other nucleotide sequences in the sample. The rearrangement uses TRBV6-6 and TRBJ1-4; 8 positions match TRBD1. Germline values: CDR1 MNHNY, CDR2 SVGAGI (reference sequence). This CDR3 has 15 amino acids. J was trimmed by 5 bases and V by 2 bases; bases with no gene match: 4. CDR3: CASSYGQGGNEKLFF. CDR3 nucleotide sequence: TGTGCCAGCAGTTACGGACAGGGAGGGAATGAAAAACTGTTTTTT.

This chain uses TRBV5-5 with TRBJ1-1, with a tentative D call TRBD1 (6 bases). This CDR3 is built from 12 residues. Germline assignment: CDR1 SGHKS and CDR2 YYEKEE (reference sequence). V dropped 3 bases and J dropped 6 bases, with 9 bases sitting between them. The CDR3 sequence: CASSSQGAEAFF. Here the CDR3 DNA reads TGTGCCAGCAGCTCACAGGGCGCTGAAGCTTTCTTT.

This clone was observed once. The CDR3 DNA reads TGTGCCAGCAGGGAAAGGGAAAATGGGGGCACTGAAGCTTTCTTT. It is translated as CASRERENGGTEAFF. The gene calls are TRBV2 and TRBJ1-1; TRBD1 might be the D (5 bases). CDR1 is SNHLY, CDR2 FYNNEI, per germline. The CDR3 has 15 residues. Trimming shortened V by 6 bases and J by 4 bases, and 18 bases separated the two germline ends.

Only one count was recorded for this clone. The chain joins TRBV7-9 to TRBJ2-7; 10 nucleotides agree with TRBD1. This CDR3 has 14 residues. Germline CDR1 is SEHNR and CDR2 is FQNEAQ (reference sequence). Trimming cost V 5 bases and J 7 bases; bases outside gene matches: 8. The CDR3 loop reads CASSPGQGREEQYF. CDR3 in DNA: TGTGCCAGCAGCCCGGGACAGGGGCGGGAGGAGCAGTACTTC.